These 20 T cell receptor beta chains came from one sample sequenced in a study of CD8+ T cells in alopecia areata. Investigators isolated RNA and reverse transcribed it into cDNA to act as the sequencing template. TCRdb's table, derived via immunoSEQ multiplex PCR, lists solely in-frame clones and lacks some. This sample has some 240,000 clones, with 50% to 60% found just once. The sample here was CD4+ T cells sorted from blood, taken at week 0. The receptor set was obtained from a human donor with alopecia areata.

The genes are TRBV29-1 and TRBJ1-1; maybe TRBD1 (6 bases). V gave up 7 bases and J gave up 3 bases, with 12 bases separating them. The CDR3 extends over 12 amino acids. Germline values: CDR1 SQVTM, CDR2 ANQGSEA. The CDR3 here is CSDEDSYTEAFF. The CDR3 bases are TGCAGCGATGAGGACAGCTACACTGAAGCTTTCTTT. Full variable domain (rest looked up from reference TRBV29-1 and TRBJ1-1): SAVISQKPSRDICQRGTSLTIQCQVDSQVTMMFWYRQQPGQSLTLIATANQGSEATYESGFVIDKFPISRPNLTFSTLTVSNMSPEDSSIYLCSDEDSYTEAFFGQGTRLTVV.

The chain combines TRBV2 with TRBJ1-1, with D unclear. The length of the CDR3 is 13 residues. Deletions cut 2 bases from V and 0 bases from J, with 4 bases between. Germline-derived CDR1 and CDR2 are SNHLY and FYNNEI. CDR3 sequence reads: CASSEQLNTEAFF. DNA of the CDR3: TGTGCCAGCAGTGAACAGCTGAACACTGAAGCTTTCTTT.

The gene calls are TRBV27 and TRBJ1-2, with 8 bases fitting TRBD1. The germline CDR1 and CDR2 sequences are MNHEY and SMNVEV (reference sequence). The CDR3 loop spans 14 amino acids. The V and J ends lost 5 bases and 4 bases, in that order; junction bases with no gene match: 6. Here the CDR3 reads CASSRQGNGYGYTF. The CDR3 region has the DNA TGTGCCAGCAGTAGACAGGGGAACGGCTATGGCTACACCTTC.

This clone was seen a few times. The chain carries TRBV16 and TRBJ1-1, with 7 bases matching TRBD1. Germline values: CDR1 KGHSY, CDR2 FQNENV. The length of the CDR3 is 14 residues. The V and J ends lost 6 bases and 2 bases, in that order; junction bases with no gene match: 6. The CDR3 coding sequence is TGTGCCAGCAGTCTGACAGGGTTTAACACTGAAGCTTTCTTT. Protein sequence: CASSLTGFNTEAFF.

The V call is TRBV12-2, the J call TRBJ2-1; TRBD2 is the table's D call and was not checked against the DNA. TRBV12-2 is assigned pseudogene status. This CDR3 comprises 13 residues. The CDR3 bases are TGTGCAAGTCTTGACTGCTCCTACAATGAGCAGTTCTTC. Its translation: CASLDCSYNEQFF.

J is TRBJ1-6 and V is TRBV9; D not resolved. Germline CDR1 reads SGDLS; CDR2 reads YYNGEE. This CDR3 is built from 15 residues. V was trimmed by 0 bases and J by 4 bases, leaving 8 bases between them. CDR3 in amino acids: CASSVGWIYNSPLHF. DNA for the CDR3: TGTGCCAGCAGCGTAGGTTGGATTTATAATTCACCCCTCCACTTT.

The rearrangement joins TRBV28 to TRBJ1-5; D may be TRBD1 (5 bases). Trimming took 1 base from V and 8 from J, leaving 15 bases between them. CDR1 is MDHEN, CDR2 SYDVKM, per germline. This CDR3 is 15 amino acids long. DNA for the CDR3: TGTGCCAGCAGTTTATCCCCGGCTTGGGGGGAGCCCCAGCATTTT. This sequence encodes CASSLSPAWGEPQHF.

This clone was found a few times. The chain's CDR3 is CAWSVRTRASTDTQYF. DNA of the CDR3: TGTGCCTGGAGTGTAAGGACTAGGGCTAGCACAGATACGCAGTATTTT. The V gene is TRBV30, the J gene TRBJ2-3, with 7 bases lining up with TRBD2. This CDR3 region has 16 residues. Looked up from germline, CDR1 is GTSNPN and CDR2 is SVGIG (reference sequence). J lost 0 bases, V lost 0 bases, and 6 bases had no gene match.

The V gene is TRBV29-1, the J gene TRBJ2-5; possible D gene TRBD1, 5 bases. Deletions cut 1 base from V and 4 bases from J, with 13 bases between. Germline CDR1 and CDR2: SQVTM and ANQGSEA. The CDR3 covers 14 residues. The CDR3 DNA is TGCAGCGTTGAAGCGGCAGGGTCTCCAGAGACCCAGTACTTC. Its protein product is CSVEAAGSPETQYF.

The chain couples TRBV29-1 to TRBJ2-3; 8 bases line up with TRBD2. This CDR3 spans 14 amino acids. Germline V gene data show CDR1 as SQVTM and CDR2 as ANQGSEA. The V segment lost 4 bases and the J segment 1 base; nucleotides outside the gene matches: 4. CDR3 sequence (DNA): TGCAGCGTTGGGAGTAGCGGGGGCACAGATACGCAGTATTTT. Translating gives CSVGSSGGTDTQYF.

This clone was detected a few times. The chain is built from TRBV5-1 and TRBJ2-3; D is possibly TRBD1 (6 bases). The CDR3 is 14 amino acids. The V gene's germline CDR1 is SGHRS and CDR2 YFSETQ. The V end lost 5 bases, the J end lost 0 bases, and 10 bases lay between the germline ends. The DNA of the CDR3 is TGCGCCAGCAGTCCAGGGGATAGCACAGATACGCAGTATTTT. It codes for CASSPGDSTDTQYF.

The rearrangement links TRBV18 to TRBJ2-2, with D perhaps matching TRBD2 (5 bases). The V end was cut by 3 bases, the J end by 0 bases, with 11 bases between. This CDR3 comprises 16 residues. Germline V gene sequence: CDR1 KGHSH, CDR2 LQKENI. Here the CDR3 reads CASSPLTGSNTGELFF. CDR3 nucleotides: TGTGCCAGCTCACCCCTCACGGGGTCGAACACCGGGGAGCTGTTTTTT.

This chain links TRBV7-2 with TRBJ2-4; D is perhaps TRBD2 (5 bases). The germline V gene has CDR1 SGHTA and CDR2 FQGNSA. V lost 2 bases to trimming and J lost 9 bases, with 11 bases between them. This CDR3 is built from 13 residues. CDR3: CASSLTGSGIQYF. CDR3 nucleotides: TGTGCCAGCAGCTTAACCGGCAGCGGCATTCAGTACTTC.

In its sample, this clone was seen a few times. CDR3 nucleotides: TGCGCCAGCAGCTCCGAATTCAGTGGTACGCAGTATTTT. Translated, it gives CASSSEFSGTQYF. The chain has TRBV5-1 and TRBJ2-3; the D is unclear. Germline V gene lookup returns CDR1 SGHRS and CDR2 YFSETQ. Trimming shortened V by 3 bases and J by 8 bases, and 13 bases separated the two germline ends. The CDR3 consists of 13 residues.

The gene calls are TRBV18 and TRBJ2-2; D may match TRBD1 or TRBD2 (5 bases each). This CDR3 is 15 amino acids long. Germline lookup yields CDR1 KGHSH and CDR2 LQKENI. V dropped 5 bases and J dropped 2 bases, with 12 bases sitting between them. CDR3 amino acids: CASSSGTANTGELFF. Here the CDR3 DNA reads TGTGCCAGCTCATCCGGGACCGCAAACACCGGGGAGCTGTTTTTT.

The chain employs TRBV29-1 and TRBJ2-7, with D unclear. Germline values: CDR1 SQVTM, CDR2 ANQGSEA. With 4 bases removed from V and 6 bases from J, the gap between germline ends came to 16 bases. The length of the CDR3 is 13 residues. The CDR3 protein is CSVGVTQPGEQYF. Written as DNA, the CDR3 is TGCAGCGTTGGGGTCACTCAACCCGGCGAGCAGTACTTC.

The sample holds a few counts of this clone. The chain joins TRBV7-3 to TRBJ2-3, with TRBD2 identical over 11 bases. Germline-derived CDR1 and CDR2 are SGHTA and FQGTGA. J gave up 6 bases and V 4 bases, and 6 bases lay outside the gene matches. The CDR3 has 15 amino acids. The CDR3 sequence is CASSYLAGGLDTQYF. The CDR3 nucleotides read TGTGCCAGCAGCTACCTAGCGGGGGGCCTCGATACGCAGTATTTT.

Comments on this clone: This clone may be a read error of a much larger clone one base away. CDR3 nucleotides: TGCGCCAGCAGCTTGGACGTGAACACTGAAGCTTTCTTT. It yields the protein CASSLDVNTEAFF. The chain couples TRBV5-1 to TRBJ1-1; D gene uncertain. The germline V and J ends were trimmed by 0 bases and 0 bases, with 3 bases remaining between them. The germline V gene encodes CDR1 SGHRS and CDR2 YFSETQ. This CDR3 spans 13 amino acids.

V and J are TRBV6-1 and TRBJ1-2; TRBD1 might be the D (6 bases). Germline CDR1 MNHNS, CDR2 SASEGT. The CDR3 is 15 amino acids. V lost 8 bases to trimming and J lost 0 bases, with 16 bases between them. As DNA, the CDR3 is TGTGCCAGCCGGGGCGGACAGTACACTAACTATGGCTACACCTTC. Protein product: CASRGGQYTNYGYTF.

This clone occurred a few times. This sample includes further DNA sequences coding for the same CDR3. V is TRBV5-1 and J is TRBJ1-1; D is uncertain. V lost 1 base and J lost 2, with 6 bases in between. Germline values: CDR1 SGHRS, CDR2 YFSETQ. The CDR3 covers 13 residues. CDR3 loop: CASSLQENTEAFF. Written as DNA, the CDR3 is TGCGCCAGCAGCTTGCAGGAAAACACTGAAGCTTTCTTT.